This T cell receptor beta chain was obtained from a study of shared clonotypes between healthy human individuals. Study context: A few men and a couple of women, aged 18 to 49, were donors. Three CD4 naive, three CD4 memory, two CD8 naive and one CD8 memory plate were used per donor.

Trimming took off 1 base at V and 5 bases at J, with 4 bases between the two ends. Germline lookup yields CDR1 SGHAT and CDR2 FQNNGV. There are 12 residues in the CDR3. Assay execution took place at the deep level. A roughly 200 ng quantity of DNA, roughly 30,000 T cell genomes, went into the sorted-subset replicate PCRs. Clones were sequenced by immunoSEQ multiplex PCR, and TCRdb holds only the in-frame ones, with some missing. In the table there are 2 million to 2.5 million clones, approximately 95% of which are singletons. V is TRBV11-2 and J is TRBJ2-3; D unclear. This receptor was obtained from a man younger than 30 in good health. Some clones in this sample may be carry-over from other donors' samples. The sequenced material came from naive CD4+ T cells from PBMCs. As for subset: CD45RA+ positively selected. In nucleotides, the CDR3 is TGTGCCAGCAGCTTAGGGATAGATACGCAGTATTTT. It specifies CASSLGIDTQYF.